The 8 T cell receptor beta chains below come from one sample, sequenced in a study of shared clonotypes between healthy human individuals. Data came from immunoSEQ multiplex PCR; TCRdb stores just in-frame clones and leaves some out. The sample shows about half a million clones, 70% to 85% of them seen only once. Sequencing input: PBMCs. The receptors originated from a woman between 40 and 50 years old in good health. Some clones in this sample may be carry-over from other donors' samples.

The V and J genes are TRBV15 and TRBJ2-5; the D is unclear. This CDR3 spans 13 amino acids. Germline-derived CDR1 and CDR2 are LNHNV and YYDKDF (reference sequence). V was cut by 0 bases and J by 5 bases, with 7 bases left in between. CDR3 amino acids: CATSRDSRETQYF. In nucleotides, the CDR3 is TGTGCCACCAGCAGAGACTCGCGGGAGACCCAGTACTTC.

The chain carries TRBV29-1 and TRBJ2-7; the D gene is possibly TRBD1 (6 bases). CDR1 is SQVTM and CDR2 is ANQGSEA in the germline V gene. CDR3 size: 15 residues. The V end lost 1 base, the J end lost 7 bases, and 20 bases lay between the germline ends. The CDR3 nucleotides read TGCAGCGTTGAAGCCCCGGACAGCCCCACGGGGGAGCAGTACTTC. It is translated as CSVEAPDSPTGEQYF.

The gene calls are TRBV28 and TRBJ1-1, with D perhaps TRBD1 (6 bases). The CDR3 consists of 14 residues. V lost 3 bases and J 3 bases, leaving 11 bases between the germline ends. CDR1 is MDHEN and CDR2 is SYDVKM in the germline V gene. CDR3 DNA sequence: TGTGCCAGCAGTTTCCCAGGGGCGGACACTGAAGCTTTCTTT. Protein product: CASSFPGADTEAFF.

The J gene is TRBJ2-3, the V gene TRBV2, with D hard to call. The V gene's germline CDR1 is SNHLY and CDR2 FYNNEI. The V end was cut by 8 bases, the J end by 2 bases, with 14 bases between. The CDR3 is made up of 14 amino acids. Here the CDR3 reads CASQTTFATDTQYF. The CDR3 DNA reads TGTGCCAGCCAGACGACCTTTGCCACAGATACGCAGTATTTT.

The gene calls are TRBV28 and TRBJ1-5; D gene ambiguous. Trimming took off 3 bases at V and 4 bases at J, with 7 bases between the two ends. Germline V gene lookup returns CDR1 MDHEN and CDR2 SYDVKM. This CDR3 spans 13 amino acids. The CDR3 nucleotides are TGTGCCAGCAGTTTGATCAGAAATCAGCCCCAGCATTTT. Residues: CASSLIRNQPQHF.

V is TRBV6-1 and J is TRBJ1-5, with D hard to call. Germline loops: CDR1 MNHNS, CDR2 SASEGT. The CDR3 spans 16 residues. V lost 3 bases and J lost 5, with 17 bases in between. CDR3 coding DNA: TGTGCCAGCAGTGATCTGATAGGGCTTGATCATCAGCCCCAGCATTTT. Its protein is CASSDLIGLDHQPQHF.

This clone was seen a single time. The chain combines TRBV7-9 with TRBJ2-7; the D gene is possibly TRBD1 (7 bases). This CDR3 is 17 amino acids long. V was clipped by 1 base and J by 2 bases, with 18 bases between them. Germline V CDR1 and CDR2: SEHNR, FQNEAQ (reference sequence). This chain's CDR3 is CASSLGRGQILAYEQYF. CDR3 in DNA: TGTGCCAGCAGCTTAGGGAGGGGGCAAATCCTAGCCTACGAGCAGTACTTC.

V gene TRBV10-3 combines with J gene TRBJ2-3; 11 nucleotides agree with TRBD2. V gave up 5 bases and J gave up 1 base; unmatched junction bases: 2. This CDR3 region has 15 residues. Germline CDR1 and CDR2: ENHRY and SYGVKD. The CDR3 coding sequence is TGTGCCATCAGTCTTAGCGGGAGGGGCACAGATACGCAGTATTTT. Protein sequence: CAISLSGRGTDTQYF.